The present T cell receptor beta chain was sequenced within a study of breast tumors, draining lymph nodes, adjacent tissues. TCRdb re-derived calls from the multiplex PCR reads in MiXCR, one entry per CDR3 protein. The sample shows some 100,000 distinct CDR3 sequences, 21% of them seen only once. Breast cancer patients provided tissue from their axillary draining lymph nodes. The sample holds many counts of this clonotype. The CDR3 has 18 amino acids. V was pared by 0 bases and J by 0 bases, with 17 bases between. Germline CDR1 is SGHVS and CDR2 is FQNEAQ. The chain employs TRBV7-8 and TRBJ1-2; maybe TRBD1 (6 bases). The TCR sequence derives from a female donor with breast cancer. Some clones in this sample may be carry-over from other donors' samples. The specimen was axillary lymph node tissue. The CDR3 sequence is CASSLAGGALRTNYGYTF. As DNA, the CDR3 is TGTGCCAGCAGCTTAGCGGGGGGGGCACTAAGGACTAACTATGGCTACACCTTC.